The 30 T cell receptor beta chains in this list originate from one sample, sequenced in a study of T cell responses to AZD1222 COVID-19 vaccine. The repertoire was sequenced with immunoSEQ multiplex PCR; TCRdb's copy has only in-frame clones and lacks some. The data contain fewer than 200,000 clones, about 89% of them singletons. The source material was peripheral blood, sampled on day 0 of AZD1222 vaccination. These receptors came from an adult in good health.

The chain combines TRBV27 with TRBJ2-2; TRBD2 is a possible D gene (6 bases). This CDR3 contains 15 residues. V was cut by 1 base and J by 5 bases, with 11 bases left in between. Per the germline V gene, CDR1 is MNHEY and CDR2 is SMNVEV (reference sequence). The CDR3 is CASSLFSGGTGELFF. CDR3 DNA: TGTGCCAGCAGTTTATTTTCCGGGGGTACCGGGGAGCTGTTTTTT.

The chain couples TRBV7-9 to TRBJ1-1; D gene uncertain. This CDR3 is built from 14 residues. Germline V lookup: CDR1 SEHNR, CDR2 FQNEAQ (reference sequence). V shed 4 bases and J shed 0 bases, with 9 bases lying between them. CDR3 residues: CASSSRTVNTEAFF. The CDR3 DNA reads as TGTGCCAGCAGCTCCCGGACGGTGAACACTGAAGCTTTCTTT.

CDR3 amino acids: CASTREGSPLHF. The CDR3 DNA reads TGTGCCAGCACTAGGGAGGGTTCACCCCTCCACTTT. The chain employs TRBV28 and TRBJ1-6; D uncertain. The ends were cut back, 7 bases at V and 9 bases at J, with 10 bases in the middle. In germline, CDR1 is MDHEN, CDR2 SYDVKM. This CDR3 contains 12 residues.

This clone was counted a single time. The chain has TRBV9 and TRBJ2-7, with 7 bases lining up with TRBD2. This CDR3 is 15 amino acids long. CDR1 and CDR2 from the germline V gene are SGDLS and YYNGEE. With V trimmed by 3 bases and J by 3 bases, 9 bases remained unmatched. The CDR3 region has the DNA TGTGCCAGCAGCGCCGGGGACTACGCACACTACGAGCAGTACTTC. It yields the protein CASSAGDYAHYEQYF. Full variable domain (outside the CDR3, taken from reference TRBV9 and TRBJ2-7): DSGVTQTPKHLITATGQRVTLRCSPRSGDLSVYWYQQSLDQGLQFLIQYYNGEERAKGNILERFSAQQFPDLHSELNLSSLELGDSALYFCASSAGDYAHYEQYFGPGTRLTVT.

CDR3 sequence reads: CASSPAMREYNEQFF. DNA for the CDR3: TGTGCCAGCAGCCCGGCTATGAGGGAGTACAATGAGCAGTTCTTC. The chain recombines TRBV7-6 with TRBJ2-1, with D possibly being TRBD2 (5 bases). The V end was cut by 5 bases, the J end by 4 bases, with 15 bases between. The germline V gene has CDR1 SGHVS and CDR2 FNYEAQ. This CDR3 is built from 15 residues.

The V gene is TRBV14, the J gene TRBJ2-5; 11 bases are shared with TRBD2. Germline-derived CDR1 and CDR2 are SGHDN and FVKESK. The trim removed 0 bases at V and 2 bases at J, leaving 8 bases unmatched. The CDR3 is 18 residues long. CDR3 nucleotide sequence: TGTGCCAGCAGCCAAGAATTCCTAGCGGGAGGACGGCAAGAGACCCAGTACTTC. Translating it yields CASSQEFLAGGRQETQYF.

This chain's CDR3 is CASSLVDGAGYEQFF. The CDR3 nucleotides are TGTGCCAGCAGTTTGGTCGACGGGGCAGGCTATGAGCAGTTCTTC. The rearrangement links TRBV6-5 to TRBJ2-1, with D tentatively TRBD1 or TRBD2 (5 bases each). Per germline, CDR1 MNHEY and CDR2 SVGAGI. Deletions cut 4 bases from V and 8 bases from J, with 18 bases between. The length of the CDR3 is 15 residues.

The chain carries TRBV9 and TRBJ2-1, with 8 bases lining up with TRBD2. From germline, CDR1 is SGDLS and CDR2 YYNGEE. The J segment lost 7 bases and the V segment lost 4 bases, leaving 7 bases of the junction unmatched. This CDR3 has 14 residues. Here the CDR3 reads CASSPRGDINEQFF. The CDR3 region has the DNA TGTGCCAGCAGCCCGCGGGGGGATATAAATGAGCAGTTCTTC.

The V and J genes are TRBV20-1 and TRBJ1-1, with a weak D call TRBD1 (6 bases). Trimming removed 3 bases from V and 8 bases from J, with 10 bases in between. Germline assignment: CDR1 DFQATT and CDR2 SNEGSKA (reference sequence). CDR3 size: 11 residues. The CDR3 nucleotides are TGCAGTGCTAGGCCAACAGGGGAAGCTTTCTTT. As protein: CSARPTGEAFF.

This rearrangement joins TRBV6-5 to TRBJ1-1; the D is unclear. Germline CDR1 reads MNHEY; CDR2 reads SVGAGI. The V end was cut by 8 bases, the J end by 3 bases, with 13 bases between. This CDR3 region has 13 residues. CDR3 sequence: CASSWVMDTEAFF. CDR3 DNA: TGTGCCAGCTCTTGGGTGATGGACACTGAAGCTTTCTTT.

The chain uses TRBV5-1 and TRBJ2-2; D remains ambiguous. Germline-derived CDR1 and CDR2 are SGHRS and YFSETQ. With 0 bases removed from V and 0 bases from J, the gap between germline ends came to 6 bases. The CDR3 runs to 15 residues. CDR3 nucleotide sequence: TGCGCCAGCAGCTTGGGCTTATCGAACACCGGGGAGCTGTTTTTT. It specifies CASSLGLSNTGELFF.

The chain joins TRBV7-7 to TRBJ1-3; D not certain. Trimming left V 1 base short and J 4 bases short, with 8 bases between. This CDR3 has 14 amino acids. Germline CDR1 reads SSHAT; CDR2 reads FNYEAQ (reference sequence). DNA of the CDR3: TGTGCCAGCAGCTTAGGGACTGCCGGAAACACCATATATTTT. This codes for CASSLGTAGNTIYF. The full variable domain, rest sourced from reference TRBV7-7 and TRBJ1-3, is GAGVSQSPRYKVTKRGQDVTLRCDPISSHATLYWYQQALGQGPEFLTYFNYEAQPDKSGLPSDRFSAERPEGSISTLTIQRTEQRDSAMYRCASSLGTAGNTIYFGEGSWLTVV.

This clone was detected once. The CDR3: CASLFSVLSYEQYF. The CDR3 nucleotides are TGTGCCAGTCTTTTCTCCGTCCTCTCCTACGAGCAGTACTTC. V usage is TRBV7-9 and J usage is TRBJ2-7; the D is unclear. CDR3 size: 14 residues. In germline, CDR1 is SEHNR, CDR2 FQNEAQ (reference sequence). V shed 9 bases and J shed 0 bases, with 15 bases lying between them.

This chain links TRBV15 with TRBJ2-6; maybe TRBD1 (6 bases). V was clipped by 4 bases and J by 1 base, with 8 bases between them. Germline CDR1 is LNHNV and CDR2 is YYDKDF (reference sequence). The CDR3 runs 15 residues. The CDR3 nucleotides are TGTGCCACCAGCACACAGGGTTCTGGGGCCAACGTCCTGACTTTC. Protein: CATSTQGSGANVLTF. The full variable domain, completed using reference TRBV15 and TRBJ2-6, is DAMVIQNPRYQVTQFGKPVTLSCSQTLNHNVMYWYQQKSSQAPKLLFHYYDKDFNNEADTPDNFQSRRPNTSFCFLDIRSPGLGDTAMYLCATSTQGSGANVLTFGAGSRLTVL.

The chain combines TRBV30 with TRBJ2-7; TRBD1 aligns across 7 bases. Looked up from germline, CDR1 is GTSNPN and CDR2 is SVGIG (reference sequence). With V trimmed by 1 base and J by 8 bases, 14 bases remained unmatched. CDR3 size: 15 residues. CDR3 DNA: TGTGCCTGGAGTGAGAGCCGGACAGGAACCTCCAAGCAGTACTTC. Its protein product is CAWSESRTGTSKQYF.

This chain uses TRBV7-9 with TRBJ2-7; 8 bases map to TRBD1. The CDR3 is 15 amino acids. Germline CDR1 reads SEHNR; CDR2 reads FQNEAQ (reference sequence). V shed 5 bases, J shed 4 bases, and the junction held 10 bases outside the gene matches. This CDR3 reads CASSPGRTGIYEQYF. The CDR3, as DNA: TGTGCCAGCAGCCCAGGTCGGACAGGGATATACGAGCAGTACTTC.

The chain joins TRBV14 to TRBJ2-7, with D hard to call. Looked up from germline, CDR1 is SGHDN and CDR2 is FVKESK. There are 15 residues in the CDR3. Deletions cut 2 bases from V and 9 bases from J, with 20 bases between. The CDR3 loop is CASSQKSGSLRVQYF. CDR3 sequence (DNA): TGTGCCAGCAGCCAAAAATCAGGTTCTCTACGAGTGCAGTACTTC. Supplemented by reference TRBV14 and TRBJ2-7, the full variable domain reads EAGVTQFPSHSVIEKGQTVTLRCDPISGHDNLYWYRRVMGKEIKFLLHFVKESKQDESGMPNNRFLAERTGGTYSTLKVQPAELEDSGVYFCASSQKSGSLRVQYFGPGTRLTVT.

V is TRBV6-2 or TRBV6-3 and J is TRBJ1-2; 9 bases match TRBD1. This CDR3 is 15 amino acids long. Germline V gene sequence: CDR1 MNHEY, CDR2 SVGEGT. V shed 4 bases and J 5 bases; nucleotides not matched to a gene: 8. The CDR3 spells CASSFRQGDGYGYTF. In DNA form, the CDR3 reads TGTGCCAGCAGTTTCCGACAGGGGGACGGTTATGGCTACACCTTC.

J is TRBJ1-1 and V is TRBV5-3, with D hard to call. TRBV5-3 falls under the ORF class, with uncertain function. There are 14 residues in the CDR3. The V end lost 6 bases, the J end lost 2 bases, and 14 bases lay between the germline ends. CDR3 coding DNA: TGTGCCAGAAACATTCTTGCCCTTAACACTGAAGCTTTCTTT. It yields the protein CARNILALNTEAFF.

The gene calls are TRBV11-3 and TRBJ2-5; 9 nucleotides align to TRBD2. CDR3 length: 15 amino acids. The germline gives CDR1 SGHNT, CDR2 YENEEA. The ends lost 4 bases at V and 4 bases at J; junction bases unmatched: 7. The CDR3 spells CASSSMAGGGETQYF. In DNA form, the CDR3 reads TGTGCCAGCAGCTCAATGGCGGGGGGGGGAGAGACCCAGTACTTC.

The genes are TRBV19 and TRBJ1-5, with no clear D. This CDR3 is built from 14 residues. V was trimmed by 5 bases and J by 3 bases, leaving 11 bases between them. The germline V gene encodes CDR1 LNHDA and CDR2 SQIVND (reference sequence). CDR3 sequence (DNA): TGTGCCAGTAGTCCGAGACAAGACAATCAGCCCCAGCATTTT. This codes for CASSPRQDNQPQHF.

CDR3 DNA: TGTGCCAGCAGCTTAACGGGTGGCCAGGTGGAGACCCAGTACTTC. This sequence encodes CASSLTGGQVETQYF. The gene calls are TRBV7-3 and TRBJ2-5; D is ambiguous. The CDR3 has 15 residues. Germline V gene data show CDR1 as SGHTA and CDR2 as FQGTGA. Trimming took 0 bases from V and 5 from J, leaving 13 bases between them.

V and J are TRBV6-2 or TRBV6-3 and TRBJ1-1; possibly TRBD1 for D (6 bases). Trimming stripped 5 bases from V and 1 base from J, with 8 bases between. Germline-derived CDR1 and CDR2 are MNHEY and SVGEGT. The CDR3 runs 13 residues. The CDR3: CASSRGENTEAFF. CDR3 sequence (DNA): TGTGCCAGCAGTAGGGGGGAGAACACTGAAGCTTTCTTT.

The chain recombines TRBV3-1 (or the pseudogene TRBV3-2) with TRBJ1-2; D is undetermined. This CDR3 region has 14 residues. The germline V gene encodes CDR1 LGHDT and CDR2 YNNKEL (reference sequence). V lost 1 base to trimming and J lost 8 bases, with 14 bases between them. CDR3 sequence: CASSQVSSLGGYTF. In nucleotides, the CDR3 is TGTGCCAGCAGCCAAGTTTCCAGCCTGGGGGGCTACACCTTC.

The chain carries TRBV11-1 and TRBJ2-7, with D perhaps matching TRBD1 (6 bases). With 0 bases removed from V and 4 bases from J, the gap between germline ends came to 10 bases. Germline CDR1 SGHAT, CDR2 FQDESV (reference sequence). The CDR3 has 14 residues. The CDR3 sequence is CASSLAGQGYEQYF. The CDR3 nucleotides are TGTGCCAGCAGCTTAGCAGGGCAGGGGTACGAGCAGTACTTC.

V and J are TRBV15 and TRBJ2-7, with D possibly TRBD2 on 5 matching bases. This CDR3 spans 14 amino acids. The V gene lost 0 bases and the J gene lost 7 bases, with 13 bases spanning the gap. Germline lookup yields CDR1 LNHNV and CDR2 YYDKDF (reference sequence). CDR3 coding DNA: TGTGCCACCAGCAGAGATAATGGCCCGGGGGAGCAGTACTTC. Amino acid sequence: CATSRDNGPGEQYF.

The chain combines TRBV6-2 or TRBV6-3 with TRBJ2-7, with 10 bases identical to TRBD2. With V trimmed by 6 bases and J by 2 bases, 7 bases remained unmatched. The CDR3 has 15 residues. Germline CDR1 is MNHEY and CDR2 is SVGEGT. The CDR3, as DNA: TGTGCCAGCAGCTCCGGGACTAGCGCTACCTACGAGCAGTACTTC. Amino acid sequence: CASSSGTSATYEQYF.

This chain's CDR3 is CASSLGRGRGNTEAFF. For the CDR3, the DNA is TGTGCCAGCAGTTTAGGGAGGGGGCGAGGGAACACTGAAGCTTTCTTT. The genes are TRBV28 and TRBJ1-1, with 7 bases fitting TRBD1. V gave up 2 bases and J gave up 1 base; unmatched junction bases: 7. The CDR3 covers 16 residues. Germline V gene data show CDR1 as MDHEN and CDR2 as SYDVKM.

The J gene is TRBJ2-2, the V gene TRBV5-1; possibly TRBD2 for D (5 bases). In germline, CDR1 is SGHRS, CDR2 YFSETQ. The CDR3 totals 15 residues. Trimming stripped 4 bases from V and 1 base from J, with 11 bases between. The CDR3 region is CASSLPDLNTGELFF. Here the CDR3 DNA reads TGCGCCAGCAGCCTCCCGGACTTGAACACCGGGGAGCTGTTTTTT.

The chain employs TRBV14 and TRBJ2-7; 7 positions agree with TRBD1. Trimming cost V 2 bases and J 6 bases; bases outside gene matches: 10. Germline values: CDR1 SGHDN, CDR2 FVKESK. The CDR3 loop spans 15 amino acids. This chain's CDR3 is CASSQPRQGSSEQYF. The CDR3 nucleotides read TGTGCCAGCAGCCAACCTCGACAGGGTTCGTCCGAGCAGTACTTC. Combining the CDR3 with reference TRBV14 and TRBJ2-7 gives the whole variable domain EAGVTQFPSHSVIEKGQTVTLRCDPISGHDNLYWYRRVMGKEIKFLLHFVKESKQDESGMPNNRFLAERTGGTYSTLKVQPAELEDSGVYFCASSQPRQGSSEQYFGPGTRLTVT.